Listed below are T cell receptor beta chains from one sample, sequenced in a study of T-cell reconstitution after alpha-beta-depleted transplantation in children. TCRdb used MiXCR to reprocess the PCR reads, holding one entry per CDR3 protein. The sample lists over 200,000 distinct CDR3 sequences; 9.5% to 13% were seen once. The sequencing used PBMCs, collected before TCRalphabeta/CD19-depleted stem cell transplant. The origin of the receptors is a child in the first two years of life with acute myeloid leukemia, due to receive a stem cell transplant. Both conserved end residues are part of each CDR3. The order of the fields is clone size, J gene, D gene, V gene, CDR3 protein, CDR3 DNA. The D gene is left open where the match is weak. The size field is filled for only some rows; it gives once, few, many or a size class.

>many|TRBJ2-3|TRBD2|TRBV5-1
CASSGGTSGSTDTQYF
TGCGCCAGCAGCGGAGGGACTAGCGGGAGCACAGATACGCAGTATTTT
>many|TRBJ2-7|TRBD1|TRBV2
CASSPGQGGYEQYF
TGTGCCAGCAGTCCCGGACAGGGAGGTTACGAGCAGTACTTC
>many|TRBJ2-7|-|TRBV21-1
CAIPVDSYCSYEQYF
TGTGCCATCCCTGTAGACTCTTATTGCTCCTACGAGCAGTACTTC
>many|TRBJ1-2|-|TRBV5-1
CASSLDRLYYTF
TGCGCCAGCAGCTTGGACAGGCTTTACTACACCTTC
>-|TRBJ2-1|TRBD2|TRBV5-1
CASSLSPDTSGYEQFF
TGCGCCAGCAGCTTATCACCAGATACTAGCGGATATGAGCAGTTCTTC
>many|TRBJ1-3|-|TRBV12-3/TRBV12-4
CASSLLQMDTIYF
TGTGCCAGCAGTTTACTCCAGATGGACACCATATATTTT
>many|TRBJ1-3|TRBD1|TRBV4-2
CASSQAWDSSGNTIYF
TGTGCCAGCAGCCAAGCTTGGGACAGCTCTGGAAACACCATATATTTT
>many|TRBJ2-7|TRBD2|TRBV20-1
CSARSLAAPYEQYF
TGCAGTGCTCGTAGCCTAGCGGCCCCCTACGAGCAGTACTTC
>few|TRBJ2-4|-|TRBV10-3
CATSDRTVENIQYF
TGTGCCACCTCCGACAGGACGGTGGAAAACATTCAGTACTTC
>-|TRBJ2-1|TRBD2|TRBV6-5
CASSSRLAGGLEQFF
TGTGCCAGCAGTTCCCGGCTAGCGGGAGGGCTGGAGCAGTTCTTC
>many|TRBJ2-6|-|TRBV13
CASSPSGANVLTF
TGTGCCAGCAGTCCTTCTGGGGCCAACGTCCTGACTTTC
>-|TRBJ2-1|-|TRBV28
CATGNEQFF
TGTGCCACCGGGAATGAGCAGTTCTTC
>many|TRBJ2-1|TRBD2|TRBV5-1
CASRAGLAGDPISYNEQFF
TGCGCCAGCAGGGCGGGACTAGCGGGAGACCCTATCTCCTACAATGAGCAGTTCTTC
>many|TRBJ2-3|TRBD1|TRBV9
CASSPPGTGAPGTQYF
TGTGCCAGCAGCCCCCCCGGGACAGGGGCCCCAGGTACGCAGTATTTT
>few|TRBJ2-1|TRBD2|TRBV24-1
CATSRPGGTNEQFF
TGTGCCACCAGCAGACCGGGAGGGACCAATGAGCAGTTCTTC
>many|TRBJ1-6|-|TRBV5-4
CASSTGGESPLHF
TGTGCCAGCAGCACCGGGGGGGAATCACCCCTCCACTTT
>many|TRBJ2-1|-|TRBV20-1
CSASGGYLNYNEQFF
TGCAGTGCTAGTGGTGGCTACCTGAACTACAATGAGCAGTTCTTC
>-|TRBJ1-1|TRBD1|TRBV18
CASSPDTGVGTEAFF
TGTGCCAGCTCTCCAGACACAGGGGTGGGCACTGAAGCTTTCTTT
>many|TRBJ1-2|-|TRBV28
CASSLLGDYGYTF
TGTGCCAGCAGTTTGTTGGGGGACTATGGCTACACCTTC
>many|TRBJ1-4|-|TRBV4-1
CASSQDLIVGEKLFF
TGCGCCAGCAGCCAAGATCTCATAGTCGGTGAAAAACTGTTTTTT
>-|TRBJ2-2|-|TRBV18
CASSPPGANTGELFF
TGTGCCAGCTCACCACCGGGAGCGAACACCGGGGAGCTGTTTTTT
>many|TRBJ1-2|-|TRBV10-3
CATRRDGYTF
TGTGCCACGCGTAGGGATGGCTACACCTTC
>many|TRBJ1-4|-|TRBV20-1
CSARVVTNEKLFF
TGCAGTGCTAGAGTAGTTACTAATGAAAAACTGTTTTTT
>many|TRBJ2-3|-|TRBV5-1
CASIDTQYF
TGCGCCAGCATAGATACGCAGTATTTT
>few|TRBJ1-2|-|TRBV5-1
CASSLGGQPLYGYTF
TGCGCCAGCAGCTTGGGAGGACAGCCCCTCTATGGCTACACCTTC
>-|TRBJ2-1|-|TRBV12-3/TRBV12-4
CAFSLGGGGSALYNEQFF
TGTGCCTTCAGTTTAGGGGGGGGAGGGAGCGCCCTTTACAATGAGCAGTTCTTC
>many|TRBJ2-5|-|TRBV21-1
CASSSRERLRETQYF
TGTGCCAGCAGCTCACGGGAGAGATTGAGGGAGACCCAGTACTTC
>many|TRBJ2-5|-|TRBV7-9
CASSLAGSPQETQYF
TGTGCCAGCAGCTTAGCTGGCAGTCCCCAAGAGACCCAGTACTTC
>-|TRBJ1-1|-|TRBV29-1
CSVEDWKGQNREAFF
TGCAGCGTTGAAGATTGGAAGGGGCAAAACAGAGAAGCTTTCTTT
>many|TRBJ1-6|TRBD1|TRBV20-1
CSARDRDWYNSPLHF
TGCAGTGCTAGGGACAGGGATTGGTATAATTCACCCCTCCACTTT
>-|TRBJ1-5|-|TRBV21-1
CASSTLREGGNQPQHF
TGTGCCAGCAGCACTCTCCGGGAGGGGGGAAATCAGCCCCAGCATTTT